A single sample gave rise to the 11 T cell receptor beta chains below, sequenced in a study of blood T cells in healthy people across ages. Next came a second PCR, run for about 7 to 12 cycles, which used a sample-barcoded 5' primer along with a J-beta primer mix. TCRdb re-derived calls from the 5' RACE reads in MiXCR, one entry per CDR3 protein. The repertoire has around 780,000 distinct CDR3 sequences, roughly 50% of them found once; the top ten carry approximately 24%. Source material: blood. The receptor source for this set is a man between 35 and 55 years old in good health.

J is TRBJ2-1 and V is TRBV20-1; 10 nucleotides agree with TRBD2. The CDR3 is 16 amino acids. The trim removed 6 bases at V and 1 base at J, leaving 9 bases unmatched. CDR1 is DFQATT and CDR2 is SNEGSKA in the germline V gene (reference sequence). The CDR3 protein is CSAPGAGGTSYNEQFF. In DNA, the CDR3 is TGCAGTGCGCCGGGAGCGGGGGGGACTTCCTACAATGAGCAGTTCTTC.

This clonotype was picked up a small number of times. This chain connects TRBV7-2 to TRBJ2-7, with D possibly being TRBD2 (5 bases). Germline V gene data show CDR1 as SGHTA and CDR2 as FQGNSA. Trimming removed 3 bases at V and 1 base at J, with 13 bases between. This CDR3 spans 15 amino acids. CDR3 sequence (DNA): TGTGCCAGCAGCTTTAATCCAAGGACTTCCTACGAGCAGTACTTC. This gives the protein CASSFNPRTSYEQYF.

This chain links TRBV19 with TRBJ2-7; possible D gene TRBD2, 6 bases. The DNA end favors TRBJ2-5, so the J call may be wrong. Germline-derived CDR1 and CDR2 are LNHDA and SQIVND (reference sequence). There are 14 residues in the CDR3. The CDR3 DNA reads as TGTGCCAGTCGCGATCCCGGGGGAGAAGAGACCCAGTACTTC. Amino acid sequence: CASRDPGGEETQYF.

The chain employs TRBV2 and TRBJ1-2; D is possibly TRBD1 (6 bases). CDR1 is SNHLY and CDR2 is FYNNEI in the germline V gene. The CDR3 is made up of 15 amino acids. Trimming removed 2 bases from V and 5 bases from J, with 15 bases in between. The chain's CDR3 is CASSEIGQPQYGYTF. CDR3 DNA: TGTGCCAGCAGTGAAATTGGACAGCCACAATATGGCTACACCTTC.

This clonotype has only a few counts. The V and J genes are TRBV29-1 and TRBJ1-2, with unresolved D. Germline assignment: CDR1 SQVTM and CDR2 ANQGSEA. V was cut by 2 bases and J by 4 bases, with 8 bases left in between. This CDR3 is 12 amino acids long. In DNA form, the CDR3 reads TGCAGCGTTGAACCTACACTCTATGGCTACACCTTC. This codes for CSVEPTLYGYTF.

This clonotype was picked up a small number of times. This chain uses TRBV9 with TRBJ1-2, with D unclear. The V end lost 3 bases, the J end lost 8 bases, and 17 bases lay between the germline ends. CDR1 is SGDLS and CDR2 is YYNGEE in the germline V gene. The CDR3 is made up of 14 amino acids. DNA for the CDR3: TGTGCCAGCAGCGCCCAGGCGTCTAAAGGCGGCTACACCTTC. It yields the protein CASSAQASKGGYTF.

V is TRBV27 and J is TRBJ1-1; D remains unclear. V was shortened by 2 bases and J by 5 bases, with 12 bases between the two germline ends. Germline CDR1 is MNHEY and CDR2 is SMNVEV (reference sequence). This CDR3 region has 14 residues. CDR3 amino acids: CASSLPNRKTEAFF. The CDR3 region has the DNA TGTGCCAGCAGTTTACCGAACCGAAAGACTGAAGCTTTCTTT.

J is TRBJ2-3 and V is TRBV28; no definite D call. Germline CDR1 MDHEN, CDR2 SYDVKM. The CDR3 runs 15 residues. Trimming removed 1 base at V and 0 bases at J, with 8 bases between. The chain's CDR3 is CASSLYRGSTDTQYF. Here the CDR3 DNA reads TGTGCCAGCAGTTTATATCGCGGAAGCACAGATACGCAGTATTTT.

This clonotype was observed a single time. This chain uses TRBV5-1 with TRBJ2-1; perhaps TRBD1 as D (5 bases). Germline values: CDR1 SGHRS, CDR2 YFSETQ. CDR3 size: 15 residues. The germline V and J ends were trimmed by 4 bases and 7 bases, with 18 bases remaining between them. Here the CDR3 DNA reads TGCGCCAGCAGCCCAGGACGGCAAGCAGGGAATGAGCAGTTCTTC. As protein: CASSPGRQAGNEQFF.

The gene calls are TRBV18 and TRBJ2-7; D is possibly TRBD1 (6 bases). This CDR3 has 16 amino acids. Per germline, CDR1 KGHSH and CDR2 LQKENI. The germline V and J ends were trimmed by 1 base and 3 bases, with 16 bases remaining between them. The CDR3 reads CASSPRDRRGYYEQYF. Here the CDR3 DNA reads TGTGCCAGCTCACCACGAGACAGGAGAGGCTACTACGAGCAGTACTTC.

As for this clonotype: One end of the junction fails to match germline, which may point to a read error. V is TRBV7-7 and J is TRBJ2-3; 13 bases are shared with TRBD2. Germline lookup yields CDR1 SSHAT and CDR2 FNYEAQ (reference sequence). The CDR3 is 18 amino acids. The CDR3 reads CASSELAGGPLSTDTQYF. The DNA of the CDR3 is TGTGCTAGCAGCGAACTAGCGGGGGGGCCTCTTAGCACAGATACGCAGTATTTT.